Listed here is a single TCR beta chain. Per germline, CDR1 SEHNR and CDR2 FQNEAQ (reference sequence). The CDR3 sequence is 14 residues long. The V end lost 1 base, the J end lost 4 bases, and 5 bases lay between the germline ends. The data were taken from a study of control samples from healthy donors and cancer patients. Method: immunoSEQ multiplex PCR; TCRdb's copy keeps in-frame clones and lacks some. The table lists over 100,000 clones, about 91% of them singletons, with less than 3.5% in the top ten. The chain employs TRBV7-9 and TRBJ2-6; D gene unclear. This receptor was taken from a man in his forties or fifties in good health. Sample: blood. Written as DNA, the CDR3 is TGTGCCAGCAGCTTAGTCGCCGGGGCCAACGTCCTGACTTTC. As protein: CASSLVAGANVLTF.